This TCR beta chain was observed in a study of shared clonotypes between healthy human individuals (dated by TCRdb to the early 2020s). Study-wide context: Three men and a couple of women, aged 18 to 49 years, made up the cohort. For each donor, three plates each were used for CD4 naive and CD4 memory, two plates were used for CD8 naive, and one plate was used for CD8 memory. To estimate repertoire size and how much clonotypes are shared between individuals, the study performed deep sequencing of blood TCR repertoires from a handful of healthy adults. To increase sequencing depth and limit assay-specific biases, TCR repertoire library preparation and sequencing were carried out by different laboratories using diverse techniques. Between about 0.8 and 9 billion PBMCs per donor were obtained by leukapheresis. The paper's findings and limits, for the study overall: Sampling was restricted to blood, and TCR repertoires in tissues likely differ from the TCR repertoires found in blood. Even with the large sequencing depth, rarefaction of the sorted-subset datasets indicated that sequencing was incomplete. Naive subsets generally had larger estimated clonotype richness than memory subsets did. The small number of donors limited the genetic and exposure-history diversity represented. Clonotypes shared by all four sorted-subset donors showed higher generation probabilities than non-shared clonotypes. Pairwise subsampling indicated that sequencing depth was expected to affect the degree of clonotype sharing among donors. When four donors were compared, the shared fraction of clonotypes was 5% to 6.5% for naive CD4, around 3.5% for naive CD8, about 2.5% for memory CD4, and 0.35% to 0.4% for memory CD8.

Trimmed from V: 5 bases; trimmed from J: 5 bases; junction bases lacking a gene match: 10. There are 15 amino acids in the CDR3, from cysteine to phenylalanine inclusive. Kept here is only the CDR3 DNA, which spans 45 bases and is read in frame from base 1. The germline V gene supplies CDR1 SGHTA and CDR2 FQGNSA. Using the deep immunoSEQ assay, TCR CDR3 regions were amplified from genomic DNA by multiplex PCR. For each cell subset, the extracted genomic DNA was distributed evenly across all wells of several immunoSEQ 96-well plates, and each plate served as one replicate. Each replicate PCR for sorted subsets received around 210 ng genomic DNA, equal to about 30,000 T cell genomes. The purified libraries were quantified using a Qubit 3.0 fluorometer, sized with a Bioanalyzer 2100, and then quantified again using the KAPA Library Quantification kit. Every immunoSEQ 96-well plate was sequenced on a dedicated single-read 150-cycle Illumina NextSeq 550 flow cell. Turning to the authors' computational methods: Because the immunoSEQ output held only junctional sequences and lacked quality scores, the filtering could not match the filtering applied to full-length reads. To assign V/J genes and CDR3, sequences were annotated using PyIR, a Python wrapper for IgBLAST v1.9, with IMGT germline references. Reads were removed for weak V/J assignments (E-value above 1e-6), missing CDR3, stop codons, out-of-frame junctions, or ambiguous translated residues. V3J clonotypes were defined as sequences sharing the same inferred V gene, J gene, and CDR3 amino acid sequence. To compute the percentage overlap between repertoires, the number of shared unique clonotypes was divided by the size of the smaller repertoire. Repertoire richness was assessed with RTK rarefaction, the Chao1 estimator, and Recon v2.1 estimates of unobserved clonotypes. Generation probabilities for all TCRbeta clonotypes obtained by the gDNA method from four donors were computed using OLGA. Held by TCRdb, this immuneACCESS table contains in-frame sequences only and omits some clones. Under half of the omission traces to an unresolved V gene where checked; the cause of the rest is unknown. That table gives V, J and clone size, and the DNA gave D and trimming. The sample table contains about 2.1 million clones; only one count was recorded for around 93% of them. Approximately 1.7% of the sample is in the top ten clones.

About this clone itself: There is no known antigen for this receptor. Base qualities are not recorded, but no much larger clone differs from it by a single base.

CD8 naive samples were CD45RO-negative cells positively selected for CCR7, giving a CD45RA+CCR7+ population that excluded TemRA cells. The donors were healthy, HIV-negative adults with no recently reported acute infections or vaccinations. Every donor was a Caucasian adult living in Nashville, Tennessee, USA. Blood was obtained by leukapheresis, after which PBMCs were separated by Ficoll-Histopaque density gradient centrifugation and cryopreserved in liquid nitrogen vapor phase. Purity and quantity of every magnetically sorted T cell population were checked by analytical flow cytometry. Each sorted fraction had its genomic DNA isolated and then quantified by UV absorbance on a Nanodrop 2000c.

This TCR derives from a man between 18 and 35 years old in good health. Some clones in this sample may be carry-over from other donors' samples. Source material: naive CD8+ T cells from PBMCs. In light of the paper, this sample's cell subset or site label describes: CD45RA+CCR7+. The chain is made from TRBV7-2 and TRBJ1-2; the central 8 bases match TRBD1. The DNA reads TGTGCCAGCAGCCCAACGGACAGGGTAGGATATGGCTACACCTTC. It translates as CASSPTDRVGYGYTF.